This entry lists 15 T cell receptor beta chains sequenced from one sample in a study of shared T cell receptors in the human thymus. The data were produced by immunoSEQ multiplex PCR, yet TCRdb's version contains in-frame clones alone and is incomplete. Counted here are about 500,000 clones, 75% to 85% occurring once; the ten biggest clones make up about 0.014%. The same sample was also studied in work on human thymus T cells.

The sequencing sample was made of thymocytes. The receptors shown here come from a boy under two years old with a congenital heart defect.

This clone was detected a few times. The J gene is TRBJ2-5, the V gene TRBV11-2, with 7 bases aligning to TRBD2. The CDR3 runs to 18 residues. CDR1 SGHAT and CDR2 FQNNGV come from the germline V gene. The V segment lost 5 bases and the J segment 4 bases; nucleotides outside the gene matches: 19. CDR3 nucleotides: TGTGCCAGCAGCCCCAAAGGTTCGAGGGGAGGGCCGCGAGAGACCCAGTACTTC. Protein product: CASSPKGSRGGPRETQYF. Looking up the rest from reference TRBV11-2 and TRBJ2-5 gives the full variable domain: EAGVAQSPRYKIIEKRQSVAFWCNPISGHATLYWYQQILGQGPKLLIQFQNNGVVDDSQLPKDRFSAERLKGVDSTLKIQPAKLEDSAVYLCASSPKGSRGGPRETQYFGPGTRLLVL.

The chain is built from TRBV6-7 and TRBJ2-1, with 16 bases identical to TRBD2. TRBV6-7 is filed as an ORF, its function uncertain. This CDR3 spans 18 amino acids. With 2 bases clipped from V and 4 bases from J, the junction kept 5 bases outside the gene matches. The CDR3 region has the DNA TGTGCCAGCAGTTACCCGGGACTAGCGGGAGGGCCATACAATGAGCAGTTCTTC. It specifies CASSYPGLAGGPYNEQFF.

The CDR3 reads CASSQDMGATSGRAETQYF. DNA of the CDR3: TGTGCCAGCAGCCAAGATATGGGGGCAACTAGCGGGAGAGCGGAGACCCAGTACTTC. The V call is TRBV4-2, the J call TRBJ2-5, with 11 bases aligning to TRBD2. Germline-derived CDR1 and CDR2 are LGHNA and YNFKEQ. This CDR3 has 19 residues. V lost 0 bases, J lost 5 bases, and 14 bases stayed unmatched.

This sequence joins TRBV28 and TRBJ2-5, with 8 bases matching TRBD2. V was pared by 7 bases and J by 2 bases, with 0 bases of the junction left unmatched. The CDR3 length is 12 residues. Per the germline V gene, CDR1 is MDHEN and CDR2 is SYDVKM. The DNA for the CDR3 is TGTGCCAGCAAGCGGGGGCAAGAGACCCAGTACTTC. It specifies CASKRGQETQYF.

The CDR3 loop reads CASSFPPTSGLSSYNEQFF. The CDR3 DNA sequence: TGTGCCAGCAGCTTTCCCCCGACTAGCGGGTTGAGCTCCTACAATGAGCAGTTCTTC. This chain links TRBV7-2 with TRBJ2-1; 10 nucleotides line up with TRBD2. Germline values: CDR1 SGHTA, CDR2 FQGNSA. Losses at the gene ends were 3 bases for V and 0 bases for J; bases not matched to a gene: 11. The CDR3 has 19 residues.

This clone was observed a single time. This chain uses TRBV11-3 with TRBJ2-7; 7 nucleotides align to TRBD2. Germline trimming cut 5 bases from V and 5 bases from J; bases unmatched to any gene: 9. The CDR3 is 14 amino acids. In germline, CDR1 is SGHNT, CDR2 YENEEA. The CDR3 loop reads CASSRRCAGDEQYF. As DNA, the CDR3 is TGTGCCAGCAGCCGTAGGTGTGCGGGGGACGAGCAGTACTTC. Based on the CDR3 plus reference TRBV11-3 and TRBJ2-7, the full variable domain is EAGVVQSPRYKIIEKKQPVAFWCNPISGHNTLYWYLQNLGQGPELLIRYENEEAVDDSQLPKDRFSAERLKGVDSTLKIQPAELGDSAVYLCASSRRCAGDEQYFGPGTRLTVT.

The genes are TRBV11-2 and TRBJ1-1, with D maybe TRBD1 (5 bases). The germline CDR1 and CDR2 sequences are SGHAT and FQNNGV. V shed 0 bases and J shed 7 bases, with 12 bases lying between them. CDR3 length equals 14 residues. CDR3 amino acids: CASSLDGGMVEAFF. DNA for the CDR3: TGTGCCAGCAGCTTAGATGGGGGGATGGTTGAAGCTTTCTTT.

The genes are TRBV10-1 and TRBJ2-2; TRBD2 is a possible D gene (5 bases). The V gene's germline CDR1 is WNHNN and CDR2 SYGVQD (reference sequence). Trimming shortened V by 6 bases and J by 4 bases, and 9 bases separated the two germline ends. The CDR3 extends over 13 amino acids. The CDR3 nucleotides read TGCGCCAGCAGGGGGAGAGGCACCGGGGAGCTGTTTTTT. Its translation is CASRGRGTGELFF.

The chain uses TRBV2 and TRBJ2-2, with D unresolved. This CDR3 contains 15 residues. V lost 3 bases and J lost 0, with 8 bases in between. Per the germline V gene, CDR1 is SNHLY and CDR2 is FYNNEI. CDR3 sequence (DNA): TGTGCCAGCAGTGAGCCTCGCGCGAACACCGGGGAGCTGTTTTTT. The encoded protein is CASSEPRANTGELFF.

The chain uses TRBV5-6 and TRBJ1-2; 9 bases map to TRBD1. J gave up 3 bases and V 3 bases, and 6 bases lay outside the gene matches. Germline values: CDR1 SGHDT, CDR2 YYEEEE. CDR3 size: 15 residues. The CDR3 DNA reads TGTGCCAGCAGCTGCCTGGACAGGGGCTACTATGGCTACACCTTC. It specifies CASSCLDRGYYGYTF.

The V call is TRBV6-6, the J call TRBJ2-4; tentative D call: TRBD2 (5 bases). Trimming removed 0 bases from V and 0 bases from J, with 9 bases in between. The CDR3 length is 16 residues. Germline V lookup: CDR1 MNHNY, CDR2 SVGAGI (reference sequence). As DNA, the CDR3 is TGTGCCAGCAGTTACTCGAGGGCGGTAGCCAAAAACATTCAGTACTTC. Translation: CASSYSRAVAKNIQYF.

This clone came up a few times. V and J are TRBV12-2 and TRBJ2-3; the table's TRBD1 call for D was not verified on the DNA. TRBV12-2 is a recognized pseudogene. The CDR3 totals 17 residues. The CDR3 nucleotides read TGTGCAAGTCGCTTAGTTAAACAGGCAATTAGCACAGATACGCAGTATTTT. As protein: CASRLVKQAISTDTQYF.

The rearrangement links TRBV5-1 to TRBJ2-5; 10 bases align to TRBD2. The V gene's germline CDR1 is SGHRS and CDR2 YFSETQ. The V and J ends lost 3 bases and 2 bases, in that order; junction bases with no gene match: 7. This CDR3 is 16 amino acids long. CDR3 region: CASSSPRAGGQETQYF. As DNA, the CDR3 is TGCGCCAGCAGCTCCCCCCGAGCGGGAGGGCAAGAGACCCAGTACTTC. The complete variable domain, with remaining parts taken from reference TRBV5-1 and TRBJ2-5, reads KAGVTQTPRYLIKTRGQQVTLSCSPISGHRSVSWYQQTPGQGLQFLFEYFSETQRNKGNFPGRFSGRQFSNSRSEMNVSTLELGDSALYLCASSSPRAGGQETQYFGPGTRLLVL.

This clone was counted a few times. The CDR3 sequence is CAILTSGGGEQYF. CDR3 in DNA: TGTGCCATTTTGACTAGCGGAGGAGGCGAGCAGTACTTC. The rearrangement joins TRBV10-3 to TRBJ2-7, with TRBD2 identical over 9 bases. Germline V gene sequence: CDR1 ENHRY, CDR2 SYGVKD. V shed 9 bases, J shed 6 bases, and the junction held 9 bases outside the gene matches. The CDR3 totals 13 residues.

This sequence joins TRBV7-8 and TRBJ2-7; 7 bases are shared with TRBD2. Germline CDR1 reads SGHVS; CDR2 reads FQNEAQ. This CDR3 spans 14 amino acids. The J segment lost 4 bases and the V segment lost 1 base, leaving 4 bases of the junction unmatched. The CDR3 sequence is CASSLGLAQYEQYF. In DNA form, the CDR3 reads TGTGCCAGCAGCTTAGGACTAGCTCAATACGAGCAGTACTTC. Full variable domain (rest looked up from reference TRBV7-8 and TRBJ2-7): GAGVSQSPRYKVAKRGQDVALRCDPISGHVSLFWYQQALGQGPEFLTYFQNEAQLDKSGLPSDRFFAERPEGSVSTLKIQRTQQEDSAVYLCASSLGLAQYEQYFGPGTRLTVT.